One sample yielded the 7 T cell receptor beta chains listed below, sequenced in a study of T cell responses to AZD1222 COVID-19 vaccine. Sequencing was performed with immunoSEQ multiplex PCR; in TCRdb, only in-frame clones are kept and a portion is missing. The table records more than 150,000 clones, around 94% of them present only once. The source was peripheral blood, collected on day 0 of AZD1222 vaccination. The receptors stem from an adult in good health.

The chain links TRBV21-1 to TRBJ2-1; the table calls TRBD2, which could not be checked here. TRBV21-1 is annotated as a pseudogene. The CDR3 sequence is 17 residues long. In DNA, the CDR3 is TGTGCCAGCAGCCTTCCCTTGGCTAGCGGGATCTGGAATGAGCAGTTCTTC. The encoded protein is CASSLPLASGIWNEQFF.

V is TRBV15 and J is TRBJ2-7; 8 bases are shared with TRBD1. V lost 4 bases to trimming and J lost 7 bases; unmatched junction nucleotides: 3. The CDR3 consists of 12 residues. Per the germline V gene, CDR1 is LNHNV and CDR2 is YYDKDF (reference sequence). The CDR3 DNA reads TGTGCCACCAGCACAGGGGGCGTGGAGCAGTACTTC. Translation: CATSTGGVEQYF.

V gene TRBV6-5 combines with J gene TRBJ1-1, with unresolved D. Trimming took off 3 bases at V and 1 base at J, with 6 bases between the two ends. CDR3 size: 13 residues. The germline gives CDR1 MNHEY, CDR2 SVGAGI. The CDR3 DNA reads as TGTGCCAGCAGTTATCGGCCGAACACTGAAGCTTTCTTT. Translated: CASSYRPNTEAFF.

The V call is TRBV11-2, the J call TRBJ2-1, with D unresolved. This CDR3 comprises 12 residues. In germline, CDR1 is SGHAT, CDR2 FQNNGV. Trimming stripped 5 bases from V and 0 bases from J, with 2 bases between. The CDR3 nucleotides read TGTGCCAGCAGCCCCTCCTACAATGAGCAGTTCTTC. Its translation: CASSPSYNEQFF.

Regarding this clone: At the DNA level, this CDR3 is encoded by other sequences in the same sample as well. J is TRBJ2-7 and V is TRBV11-2, with TRBD2 matching 7 bases. Germline V lookup: CDR1 SGHAT, CDR2 FQNNGV. After removal of 3 bases from V and 0 bases from J, the junction contained 2 bases not matched to a gene. This CDR3 is 14 amino acids long. The CDR3, as DNA: TGTGCCAGCAGCTTGGGGAGGGGCTCCTACGAGCAGTACTTC. Amino acid sequence: CASSLGRGSYEQYF.

This chain connects TRBV5-4 to TRBJ1-2; tentatively, D is TRBD1 (5 bases). Trimming removed 7 bases from V and 8 bases from J, with 12 bases in between. The CDR3 consists of 11 residues. Germline V gives CDR1 SGHNT, CDR2 YYREEE (reference sequence). In nucleotides, the CDR3 is TGTGCCAGCGGGGATTCAGGGGGCTACACCTTC. Protein sequence: CASGDSGGYTF.

This sequence joins TRBV5-1 and TRBJ1-2; weak D call: TRBD1 (5 bases). V shed 2 bases and J shed 5 bases, with 16 bases lying between them. There are 15 residues in the CDR3. Germline CDR1 is SGHRS and CDR2 is YFSETQ. The CDR3 sequence: CASSLLLGEGYGYTF. CDR3 DNA: TGCGCCAGCAGCTTATTGCTGGGGGAGGGGTATGGCTACACCTTC. The full variable domain, its missing parts supplied by reference TRBV5-1 and TRBJ1-2, is KAGVTQTPRYLIKTRGQQVTLSCSPISGHRSVSWYQQTPGQGLQFLFEYFSETQRNKGNFPGRFSGRQFSNSRSEMNVSTLELGDSALYLCASSLLLGEGYGYTFGSGTRLTVV.